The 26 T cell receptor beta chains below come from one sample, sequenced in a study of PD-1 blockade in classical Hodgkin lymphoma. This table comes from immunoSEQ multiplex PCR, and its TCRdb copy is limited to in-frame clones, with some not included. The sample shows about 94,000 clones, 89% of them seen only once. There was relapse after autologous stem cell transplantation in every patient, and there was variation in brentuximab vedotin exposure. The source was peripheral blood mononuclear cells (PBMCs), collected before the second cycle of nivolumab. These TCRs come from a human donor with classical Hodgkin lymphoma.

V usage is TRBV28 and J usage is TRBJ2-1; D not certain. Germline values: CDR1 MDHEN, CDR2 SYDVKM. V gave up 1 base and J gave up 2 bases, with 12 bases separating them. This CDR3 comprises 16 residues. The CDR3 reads CASSLSLEGTYNEQFF. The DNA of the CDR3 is TGTGCCAGCAGTTTATCTCTAGAAGGTACCTACAATGAGCAGTTCTTC.

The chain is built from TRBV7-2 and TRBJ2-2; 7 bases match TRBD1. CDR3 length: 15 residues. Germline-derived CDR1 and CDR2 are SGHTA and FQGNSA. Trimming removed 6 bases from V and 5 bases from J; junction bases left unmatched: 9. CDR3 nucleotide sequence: TGTGCCAGCAGAAACGACAGGGCCCGGACCGGGGAGCTGTTTTTT. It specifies CASRNDRARTGELFF.

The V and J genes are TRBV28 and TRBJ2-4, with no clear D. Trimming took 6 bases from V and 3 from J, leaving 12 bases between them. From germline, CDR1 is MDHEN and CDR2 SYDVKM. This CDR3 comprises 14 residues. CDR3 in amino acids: CASRRASDKNIQYF. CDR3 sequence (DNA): TGTGCCAGCAGGCGAGCCTCAGACAAAAACATTCAGTACTTC.

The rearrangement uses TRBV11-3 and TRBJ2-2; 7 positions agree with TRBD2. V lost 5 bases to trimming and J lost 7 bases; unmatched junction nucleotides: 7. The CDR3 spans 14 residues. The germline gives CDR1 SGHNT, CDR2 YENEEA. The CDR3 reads CASSRLALGGELFF. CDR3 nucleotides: TGTGCCAGCAGCCGACTAGCTCTCGGCGGGGAGCTGTTTTTT. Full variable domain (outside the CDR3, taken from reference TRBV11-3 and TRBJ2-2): EAGVVQSPRYKIIEKKQPVAFWCNPISGHNTLYWYLQNLGQGPELLIRYENEEAVDDSQLPKDRFSAERLKGVDSTLKIQPAELGDSAVYLCASSRLALGGELFFGEGSRLTVL.

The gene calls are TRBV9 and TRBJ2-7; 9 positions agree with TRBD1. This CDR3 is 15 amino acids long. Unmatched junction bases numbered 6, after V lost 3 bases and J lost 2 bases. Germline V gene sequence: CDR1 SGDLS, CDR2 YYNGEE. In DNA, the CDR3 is TGTGCCAGCAGCGCGGGACAGGGAACTGCCTACGAGCAGTACTTC. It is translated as CASSAGQGTAYEQYF.

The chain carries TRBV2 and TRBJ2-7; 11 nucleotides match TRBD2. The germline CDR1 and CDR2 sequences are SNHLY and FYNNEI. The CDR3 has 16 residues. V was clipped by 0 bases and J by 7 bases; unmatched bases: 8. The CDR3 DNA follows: TGTGCCAGCAGTGAAGCGACTAGCGGGGTAGGACGAGAGCAGTACTTC. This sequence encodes CASSEATSGVGREQYF.

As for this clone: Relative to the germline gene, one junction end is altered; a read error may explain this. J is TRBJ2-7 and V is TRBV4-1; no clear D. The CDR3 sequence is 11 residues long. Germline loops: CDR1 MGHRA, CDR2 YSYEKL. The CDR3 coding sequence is TGTGCCAGCAGCCAAGCAGGCGAGCAGTACTTC. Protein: CASSQAGEQYF.

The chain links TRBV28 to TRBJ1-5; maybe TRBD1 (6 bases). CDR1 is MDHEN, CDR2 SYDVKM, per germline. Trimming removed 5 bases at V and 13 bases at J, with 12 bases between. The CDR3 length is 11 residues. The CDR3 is CASSISQGQHF. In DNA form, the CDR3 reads TGTGCCAGCAGTATCTCCCAGGGGCAGCATTTT.

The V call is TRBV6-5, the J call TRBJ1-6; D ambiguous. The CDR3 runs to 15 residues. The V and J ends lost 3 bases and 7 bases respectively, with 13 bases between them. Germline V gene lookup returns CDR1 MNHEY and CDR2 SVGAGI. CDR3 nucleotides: TGTGCCAGCAGTTATTACCCTGCGGGGAATTCACCCCTCCACTTT. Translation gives CASSYYPAGNSPLHF.

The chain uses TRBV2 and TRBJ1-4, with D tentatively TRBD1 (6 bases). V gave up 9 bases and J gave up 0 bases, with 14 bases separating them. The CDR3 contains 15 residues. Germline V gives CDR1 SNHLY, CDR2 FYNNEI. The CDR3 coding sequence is TGTGCCAGTTCGACAGAGGGGGCAACTAATGAAAAACTGTTTTTT. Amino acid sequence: CASSTEGATNEKLFF.

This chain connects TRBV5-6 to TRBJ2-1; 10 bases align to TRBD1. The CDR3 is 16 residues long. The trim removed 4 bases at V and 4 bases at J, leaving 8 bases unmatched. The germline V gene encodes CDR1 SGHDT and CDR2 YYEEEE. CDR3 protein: CASSHRQGAGYNEQFF. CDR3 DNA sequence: TGTGCCAGCAGCCATAGACAGGGGGCGGGGTACAATGAGCAGTTCTTC.

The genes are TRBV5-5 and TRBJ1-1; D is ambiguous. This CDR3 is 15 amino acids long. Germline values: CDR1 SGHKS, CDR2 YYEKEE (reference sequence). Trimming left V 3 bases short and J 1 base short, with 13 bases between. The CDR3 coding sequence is TGTGCCAGCAGCTCATCGGACGGAGGGAACACTGAAGCTTTCTTT. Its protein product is CASSSSDGGNTEAFF.

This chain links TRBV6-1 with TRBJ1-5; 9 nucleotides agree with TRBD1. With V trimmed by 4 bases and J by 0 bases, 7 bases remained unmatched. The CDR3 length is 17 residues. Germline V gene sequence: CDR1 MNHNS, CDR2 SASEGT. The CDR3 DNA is TGTGCCAGCAGTGTCCCGGGACAGGGTCGTAGCAATCAGCCCCAGCATTTT. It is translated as CASSVPGQGRSNQPQHF.

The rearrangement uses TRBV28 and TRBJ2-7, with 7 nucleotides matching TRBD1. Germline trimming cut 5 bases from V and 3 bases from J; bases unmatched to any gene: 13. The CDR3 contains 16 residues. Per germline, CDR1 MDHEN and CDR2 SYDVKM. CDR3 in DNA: TGTGCCAGCAGTGAAATTTTGGTAGGGGGCAGCTACGAGCAGTACTTC. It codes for CASSEILVGGSYEQYF.

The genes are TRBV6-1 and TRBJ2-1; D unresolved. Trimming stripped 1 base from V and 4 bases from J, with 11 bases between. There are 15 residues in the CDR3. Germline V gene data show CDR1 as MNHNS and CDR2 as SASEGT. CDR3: CASSEDGRQYNEQFF. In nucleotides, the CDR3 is TGTGCCAGCAGTGAAGATGGTCGCCAATACAATGAGCAGTTCTTC.

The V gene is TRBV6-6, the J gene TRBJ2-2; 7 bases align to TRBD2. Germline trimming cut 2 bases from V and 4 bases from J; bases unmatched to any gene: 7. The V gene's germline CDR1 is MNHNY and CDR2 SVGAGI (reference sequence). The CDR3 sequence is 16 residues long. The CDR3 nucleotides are TGTGCCAGCAGTTACGTGGGAGGGACGGCCACCGGGGAGCTGTTTTTT. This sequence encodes CASSYVGGTATGELFF.

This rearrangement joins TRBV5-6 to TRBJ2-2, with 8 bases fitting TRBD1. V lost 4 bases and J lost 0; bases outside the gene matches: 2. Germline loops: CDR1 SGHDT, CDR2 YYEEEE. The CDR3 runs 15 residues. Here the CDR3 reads CASSTDRANTGELFF. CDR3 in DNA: TGTGCCAGCAGCACGGACAGGGCGAACACCGGGGAGCTGTTTTTT.

The CDR3 protein is CASSPQPVAGVYEQYF. DNA of the CDR3: TGTGCCAGCAGCCCCCAACCGGTAGCGGGAGTTTACGAGCAGTACTTC. The chain uses TRBV27 and TRBJ2-7, with 9 bases matching TRBD2. The CDR3 is 16 residues long. V shed 6 bases and J 4 bases; nucleotides not matched to a gene: 13. Germline-derived CDR1 and CDR2 are MNHEY and SMNVEV (reference sequence).

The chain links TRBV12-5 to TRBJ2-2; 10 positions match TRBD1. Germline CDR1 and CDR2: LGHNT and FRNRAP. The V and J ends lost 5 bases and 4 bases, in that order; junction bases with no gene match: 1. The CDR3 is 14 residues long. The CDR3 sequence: CASGRTGGTGELFF. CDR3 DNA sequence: TGTGCTAGTGGTAGGACAGGGGGCACCGGGGAGCTGTTTTTT.

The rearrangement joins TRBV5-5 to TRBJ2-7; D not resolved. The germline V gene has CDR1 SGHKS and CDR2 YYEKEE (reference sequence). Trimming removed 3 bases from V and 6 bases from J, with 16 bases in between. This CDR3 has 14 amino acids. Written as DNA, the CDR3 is TGTGCCAGCAGCTATAGCCGCGAAGGCTTCGAGCAGTACTTC. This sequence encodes CASSYSREGFEQYF.

Here the CDR3 reads CAWSTPAGGETQYF. The CDR3 bases are TGTGCCTGGAGTACCCCGGCAGGGGGAGAGACCCAGTACTTC. The genes are TRBV30 and TRBJ2-5; 7 bases align to TRBD1. The CDR3 sequence is 14 residues long. The junction had 7 bases not matched to a gene; V was cut back by 2 bases and J by 4 bases. CDR1 is GTSNPN, CDR2 SVGIG, per germline (reference sequence).

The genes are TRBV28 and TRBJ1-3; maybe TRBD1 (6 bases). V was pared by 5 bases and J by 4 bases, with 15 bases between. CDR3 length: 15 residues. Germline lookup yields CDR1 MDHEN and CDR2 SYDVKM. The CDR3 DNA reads TGTGCCAGCAGTCCGGGGGCAAGACAAGGAAACACCATATATTTT. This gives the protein CASSPGARQGNTIYF.

Written as DNA, the CDR3 is TGTGCCAGCAGTTACTCGGGGTACTCTAATGAAAAACTGTTTTTT. It translates to CASSYSGYSNEKLFF. The genes are TRBV6-6 and TRBJ1-4; D gene uncertain. Germline V CDR1 and CDR2: MNHNY, SVGAGI (reference sequence). The CDR3 runs to 15 residues. With 0 bases removed from V and 3 bases from J, the gap between germline ends came to 8 bases.

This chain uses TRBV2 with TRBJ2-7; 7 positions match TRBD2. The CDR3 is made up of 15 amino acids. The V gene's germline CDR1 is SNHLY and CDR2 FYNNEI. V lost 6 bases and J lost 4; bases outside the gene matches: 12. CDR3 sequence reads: CASRTLMGGVYEQYF. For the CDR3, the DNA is TGTGCCAGCAGGACCCTAATGGGAGGGGTTTACGAGCAGTACTTC.

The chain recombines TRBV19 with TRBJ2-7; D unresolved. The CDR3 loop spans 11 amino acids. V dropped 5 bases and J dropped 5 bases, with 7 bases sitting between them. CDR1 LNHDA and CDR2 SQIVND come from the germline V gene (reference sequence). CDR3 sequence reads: CASSHKDEQYF. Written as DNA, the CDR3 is TGTGCCAGTAGTCACAAGGACGAGCAGTACTTC.

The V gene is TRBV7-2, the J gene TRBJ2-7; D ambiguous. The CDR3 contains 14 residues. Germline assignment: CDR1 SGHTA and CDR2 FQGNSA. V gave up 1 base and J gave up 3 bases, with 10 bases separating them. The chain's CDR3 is CASSLVPQLYEQYF. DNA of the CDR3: TGTGCCAGCAGCTTAGTACCACAGCTCTACGAGCAGTACTTC.